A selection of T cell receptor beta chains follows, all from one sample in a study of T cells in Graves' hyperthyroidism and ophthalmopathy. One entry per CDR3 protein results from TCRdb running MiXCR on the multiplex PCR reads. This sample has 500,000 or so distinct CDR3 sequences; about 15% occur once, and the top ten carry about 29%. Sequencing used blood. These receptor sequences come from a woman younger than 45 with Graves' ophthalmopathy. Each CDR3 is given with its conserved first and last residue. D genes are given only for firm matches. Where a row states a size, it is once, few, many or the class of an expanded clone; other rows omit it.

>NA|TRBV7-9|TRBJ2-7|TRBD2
TGTGCCAGCAGCTTGCGGGAGGGCAGGGACGAGCAGTACTTC
CASSLREGRDEQYF
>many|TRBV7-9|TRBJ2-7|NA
TGTGCCAGCGGCAGATCGTACGAGCAGTACTTC
CASGRSYEQYF
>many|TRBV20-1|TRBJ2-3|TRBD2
TGCAGTGCGCGGGAGGTTGAAACAGATACGCAGTATTTT
CSAREVETDTQYF
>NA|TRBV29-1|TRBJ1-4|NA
TGCAGCGTTAAGGCAGGGGACGGTGAAAAACTGTTTTTT
CSVKAGDGEKLFF
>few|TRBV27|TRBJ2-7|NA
TGTGCCAGCAGTTTAAGGGGGGCCGAGGAGCAGTACTTC
CASSLRGAEEQYF
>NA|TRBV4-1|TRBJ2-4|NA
TGCGCCAGCAGCCCTCTAAGGTTACAGCTAGCCAAAAACATTCAGTACTTC
CASSPLRLQLAKNIQYF
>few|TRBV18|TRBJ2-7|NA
TGTGCCAGCTCGGGACAGTTTGCGGGAGGAATTTCCTACGAGCAGTACTTC
CASSGQFAGGISYEQYF
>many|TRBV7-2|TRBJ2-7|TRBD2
TGTGCCAGCAGCTCAGGACTAGCGGGTATCGAGCAGTACTTC
CASSSGLAGIEQYF
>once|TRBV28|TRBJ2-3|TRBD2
TGTGCCGGCAGCCTAGGGACTAGCGGAACAGATACGCAGTATTTT
CAGSLGTSGTDTQYF
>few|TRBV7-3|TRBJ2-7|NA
TGTGCCAGCAGTTTAGAGCTCAGCCTCGAGCAGTACTTC
CASSLELSLEQYF
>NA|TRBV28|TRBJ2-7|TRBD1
TGTGCCAGTGAGGGACAGGGGAACTACGAGCAGTACTTC
CASEGQGNYEQYF
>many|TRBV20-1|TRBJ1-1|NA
TGCAGTGCTAGAGATCGAGGACAGAGGCGTGCAATGAACACTGAAGCTTTCTTT
CSARDRGQRRAMNTEAFF
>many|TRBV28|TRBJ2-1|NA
TGTGCCAGCAGTTTGGGCGGAATGGGTGGTGAGCAGTTCTTC
CASSLGGMGGEQFF
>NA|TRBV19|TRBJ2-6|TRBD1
TGTGCCAGTAGTGCGCTCAGACAGGGCCCTGGGGCCAACGTCCTGACTTTC
CASSALRQGPGANVLTF
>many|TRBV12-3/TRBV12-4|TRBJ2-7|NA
TGTGCCAGCAGTTATGGGGGGGCGGAGAACGAGCAGTACTTC
CASSYGGAENEQYF
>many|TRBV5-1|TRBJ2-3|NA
TGCGCCAGCAGTTTTAGTGGCACAGATACGCAGTATTTT
CASSFSGTDTQYF
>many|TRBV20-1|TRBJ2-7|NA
TGCAGTGCTAGGCCGTTGGCAGGGGTAGGTGGCGAGCAGTACTTC
CSARPLAGVGGEQYF
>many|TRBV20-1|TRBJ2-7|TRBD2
TGCAGTGCTAGCCCGGGAGGGTCCTACGAGCAGTACTTC
CSASPGGSYEQYF
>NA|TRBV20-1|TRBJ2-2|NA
TGCAGTGCTATAATCGGGGGCACCGGGGAGCTGTTTTTT
CSAIIGGTGELFF
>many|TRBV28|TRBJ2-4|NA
TGTGCCAGCACAGGGGCCGCACTAGCCAAAAACATTCAGTACTTC
CASTGAALAKNIQYF
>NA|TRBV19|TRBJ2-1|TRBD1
TGTGCCAGTAGTATCGACAGGGGCTACAATGAGCAGTTCTTC
CASSIDRGYNEQFF
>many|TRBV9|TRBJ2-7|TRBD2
TGTGCCAGCAGCGTAGGACTAGCTCACGAGCAGTACTTC
CASSVGLAHEQYF
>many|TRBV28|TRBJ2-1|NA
TGTGCCAGCAGTTTCGCCCAGGCCGGGTACAATGAGCAGTTCTTC
CASSFAQAGYNEQFF
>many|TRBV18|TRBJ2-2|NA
TGTGCCAGCTCACCCGGCGGAACCGGGGAGCTGTTTTTT
CASSPGGTGELFF
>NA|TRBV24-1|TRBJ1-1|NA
TGTGCCACCAGTGATTTGGACATTCGGGGTAGCGGCACTGAAGCTTTCTTT
CATSDLDIRGSGTEAFF
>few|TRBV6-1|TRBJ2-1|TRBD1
TGTGCCAGCAGTACGACAGGGGTGGGTAACAATGAGCAGTTCTTC
CASSTTGVGNNEQFF
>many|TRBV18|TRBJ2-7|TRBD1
TGTGCCAGCTCACCAAGGGGACAGGGGGCGAATGAGCAGTACTTC
CASSPRGQGANEQYF
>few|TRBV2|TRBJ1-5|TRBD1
TGTGCCAGCAGTGAAGTCGGGACAGGAGGATTCGTTCAGCCCCAGCATTTT
CASSEVGTGGFVQPQHF
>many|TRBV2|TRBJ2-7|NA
TGTGCCAGCAGTGAAGCGCGAACTTCCTACGAGCAGTACTTC
CASSEARTSYEQYF
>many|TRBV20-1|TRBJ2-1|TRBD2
TGCAGTGCTAGTCGGGACTACAACGATATGGAGCAGTTCTTC
CSASRDYNDMEQFF
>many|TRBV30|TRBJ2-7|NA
TGTGCCTGGAGTGTCTCCACCTACGAGCAGTACTTC
CAWSVSTYEQYF
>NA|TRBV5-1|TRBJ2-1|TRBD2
TGCGCCAGCAGCTCGGGGACTAGCGGGAGCTGGTGTGAGCAGTTCTTC
CASSSGTSGSWCEQFF
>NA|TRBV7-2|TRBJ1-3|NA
TGTGCCAGCAGCTCCGGGGGAGGGAATGGAAACACCATATATTTT
CASSSGGGNGNTIYF
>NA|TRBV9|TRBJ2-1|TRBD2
TGTGCCAGCAGCGTAGATGGGACTAGCGATGAGCAGTTCTTC
CASSVDGTSDEQFF
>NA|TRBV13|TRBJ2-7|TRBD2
TGTGCCAGCAGCCCCGGGGGGGCGGGAGGGTTATACGAGCAGTACTTC
CASSPGGAGGLYEQYF
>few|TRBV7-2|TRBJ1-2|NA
TGTGCCAGCACCCCCGGGTCTTTACCTTACACCTTC
CASTPGSLPYTF
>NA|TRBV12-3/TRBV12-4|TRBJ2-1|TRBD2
TGTGCCAGCAGTTTAGGGCTAGCGGGAGTGGACAATGAGCAGTTCTTC
CASSLGLAGVDNEQFF